The 22 T cell receptor beta chains below were found in one sample sequenced in a study of OX40 agonist ivuxolimab in advanced cancers. Profiling relied on immunoSEQ multiplex PCR, and the TCRdb table lists in-frame clones only, not all of them. The sample shows about 69,000 clones, 90% of them seen only once. The sequencing used CD4+ or CD8+ T cells sorted from blood, collected in a trial of the OX40 agonist ivuxolimab. These receptors all come from an adult with an advanced solid tumor such as melanoma, head and neck, liver or kidney cancer.

The chain recombines TRBV28 with TRBJ1-4; D is possibly TRBD1 (5 bases). The CDR3 runs to 16 residues. Trimming pared 6 bases from V and 3 bases from J, leaving 17 bases between. The germline gives CDR1 MDHEN, CDR2 SYDVKM. The CDR3 DNA follows: TGTGCCAGCAGGCCGGGAGGGGCTACGGCTAATGAAAAACTGTTTTTT. Amino acid sequence: CASRPGGATANEKLFF.

The chain has TRBV28 and TRBJ2-7; the D is unclear. The CDR3 length is 15 residues. Germline V lookup: CDR1 MDHEN, CDR2 SYDVKM. Trimming left V 7 bases short and J 0 bases short, with 16 bases between. For the CDR3, the DNA is TGTGCCAGCAAACAATCAGCGCGAAGCTCCTACGAGCAGTACTTC. Translated, it gives CASKQSARSSYEQYF.

This clone occurred a few times. The genes are TRBV25-1 and TRBJ2-4; D possibly corresponds to TRBD2 (5 bases). The CDR3 extends over 16 amino acids. Germline CDR1 and CDR2: MGHDK and SYGVNS. Deletions cut 1 base from V and 0 bases from J, with 10 bases between. The DNA of the CDR3 is TGTGCCAGCAGTGAATCGGGAAACCGAGCCAAAAACATTCAGTACTTC. It is translated as CASSESGNRAKNIQYF.

The CDR3: CASSPHPTGDEQFF. The CDR3 nucleotides are TGTGCCAGCAGCCCACACCCGACAGGGGACGAGCAGTTCTTC. The chain carries TRBV7-2 and TRBJ2-1, with 8 bases lining up with TRBD1. CDR1 and CDR2 (germline): SGHTA, FQGNSA. The CDR3 runs 14 residues. V gave up 5 bases and J gave up 10 bases; unmatched junction bases: 10.

The V and J genes are TRBV30 and TRBJ2-1; 8 bases are shared with TRBD2. This CDR3 region has 14 residues. CDR1 is GTSNPN and CDR2 is SVGIG in the germline V gene (reference sequence). The V segment lost 3 bases and the J segment 5 bases; nucleotides outside the gene matches: 6. CDR3 bases: TGTGCCTGGAGAGTAAGCGGGGGCCACAATGAGCAGTTCTTC. It codes for CAWRVSGGHNEQFF. The whole variable domain, remainder taken from reference TRBV30 and TRBJ2-1, is SQTIHQWPATLVQPVGSPLSLECTVEGTSNPNLYWYRQAAGRGLQLLFYSVGIGQISSEVPQNLSASRPQDRQFILSSKKLLLSDSGFYLCAWRVSGGHNEQFFGPGTRLTVL.

V gene TRBV7-2 combines with J gene TRBJ2-7; D is unclear. Looked up from germline, CDR1 is SGHTA and CDR2 is FQGNSA. Trimming pared 2 bases from V and 4 bases from J, leaving 12 bases between. The CDR3 is 14 residues long. DNA of the CDR3: TGTGCCAGCAGCTTACATCGTAGTGTTTACGAGCAGTACTTC. Amino acids: CASSLHRSVYEQYF.

The gene calls are TRBV6-1 and TRBJ2-7; TRBD1 matches at 9 bases. The V gene's germline CDR1 is MNHNS and CDR2 SASEGT. Trimming took 5 bases from V and 6 from J; bases not matched to a gene: 8. The CDR3 sequence is 14 residues long. CDR3 DNA sequence: TGTGCCAGCAGTACAACAGGGGGCGCGTCCGAGCAGTACTTC. Translation gives CASSTTGGASEQYF.

The V gene is TRBV2, the J gene TRBJ1-1; TRBD1 might be the D (5 bases). CDR3 size: 13 residues. Trimming pared 4 bases from V and 4 bases from J, leaving 10 bases between. Germline V gene lookup returns CDR1 SNHLY and CDR2 FYNNEI. The chain's CDR3 is CASSGGVGTEAFF. CDR3 nucleotide sequence: TGTGCCAGCAGTGGAGGGGTCGGCACTGAAGCTTTCTTT. Supplemented by reference TRBV2 and TRBJ1-1, the full variable domain reads EPEVTQTPSHQVTQMGQEVILRCVPISNHLYFYWYRQILGQKVEFLVSFYNNEISEKSEIFDDQFSVERPDGSNFTLKIRSTKLEDSAMYFCASSGGVGTEAFFGQGTRLTVV.

J is TRBJ2-3 and V is TRBV4-3, with D unclear. V dropped 1 base and J dropped 4 bases, with 6 bases sitting between them. This CDR3 comprises 13 residues. Germline V lookup: CDR1 LGHNA, CDR2 YSLEER. The CDR3 region has the DNA TGCGCCAGCAGCCAAGGACTCGCAGATACGCAGTATTTT. It yields the protein CASSQGLADTQYF.

The CDR3 sequence: CASSQVGATNEKLFF. The DNA of the CDR3 is TGCGCCAGCAGCCAAGTTGGGGCAACTAATGAAAAACTGTTTTTT. V usage is TRBV4-1 and J usage is TRBJ1-4; D not certain. Deletions cut 1 base from V and 0 bases from J, with 6 bases between. Germline V gene lookup returns CDR1 MGHRA and CDR2 YSYEKL. The CDR3 totals 15 residues.

The CDR3 sequence is CASSYSRRDSSYEQYF. CDR3 DNA sequence: TGTGCCAGCAGTTACTCGAGACGGGACAGTTCCTACGAGCAGTACTTC. The gene calls are TRBV6-6 and TRBJ2-7, with 7 nucleotides matching TRBD1. V lost 0 bases, J lost 1 base, and 6 bases stayed unmatched. The CDR3 has 16 residues. Germline V gene lookup returns CDR1 MNHNY and CDR2 SVGAGI (reference sequence).

The J gene is TRBJ2-6, the V gene TRBV19; 7 bases match TRBD2. J gave up 1 base and V 5 bases, and 2 bases lay outside the gene matches. Germline assignment: CDR1 LNHDA and CDR2 SQIVND (reference sequence). The CDR3 contains 15 residues. The CDR3 spells CASSGGESGANVLTF. The CDR3 bases are TGTGCCAGTAGTGGGGGGGAATCTGGGGCCAACGTCCTGACTTTC.

This clone was seen a few times. V gene TRBV19 combines with J gene TRBJ1-3, with TRBD1 as a possible D gene (6 bases). Trimming stripped 6 bases from V and 3 bases from J, with 12 bases between. Germline-derived CDR1 and CDR2 are LNHDA and SQIVND (reference sequence). The CDR3 is 14 amino acids. The CDR3 DNA reads TGTGCCAGTAGACATCAGGGGATTGGAAACACCATATATTTT. Translating gives CASRHQGIGNTIYF.

About this clone: Other DNA sequences in the same sample also yield this CDR3. This chain joins TRBV28 and TRBJ1-2, with unresolved D. Germline V lookup: CDR1 MDHEN, CDR2 SYDVKM. V gave up 3 bases and J gave up 8 bases, with 13 bases separating them. This CDR3 region has 13 residues. In DNA, the CDR3 is TGTGCCAGCAGTTTGGAGGGTATCCGAGGCTACACCTTC. Translation: CASSLEGIRGYTF.

The V call is TRBV28, the J call TRBJ2-7, with D tentatively TRBD2 (6 bases). The V gene lost 0 bases and the J gene lost 6 bases, with 12 bases spanning the gap. The CDR3 sequence is 14 residues long. CDR1 MDHEN and CDR2 SYDVKM come from the germline V gene. The CDR3 region has the DNA TGTGCCAGCAGTTTATGGCGCCGCGGGGTCGAGCAGTACTTC. It encodes CASSLWRRGVEQYF. The whole variable domain, filled in from reference TRBV28 and TRBJ2-7, reads DVKVTQSSRYLVKRTGEKVFLECVQDMDHENMFWYRQDPGLGLRLIYFSYDVKMKEKGDIPEGYSVSREKKERFSLILESASTNQTSMYLCASSLWRRGVEQYFGPGTRLTVT.

The chain uses TRBV18 and TRBJ2-2; 13 positions match TRBD2. This CDR3 spans 15 amino acids. Looked up from germline, CDR1 is KGHSH and CDR2 is LQKENI. V gave up 5 bases and J gave up 5 bases; unmatched junction bases: 2. The CDR3 nucleotides read TGTGCCAGCTCAAGGACTAGCGGGAGTACCGGGGAGCTGTTTTTT. This encodes CASSRTSGSTGELFF.

The genes are TRBV28 and TRBJ2-7; D unclear. The V and J ends lost 1 base and 2 bases respectively, with 9 bases between them. CDR1 MDHEN and CDR2 SYDVKM come from the germline V gene. This CDR3 is built from 14 residues. The CDR3 protein is CASSLSRPTYEQYF. The CDR3 DNA follows: TGTGCCAGCAGTTTATCTCGACCGACCTACGAGCAGTACTTC.

The chain links TRBV19 to TRBJ2-1, with 11 bases matching TRBD1. CDR1 is LNHDA and CDR2 is SQIVND in the germline V gene (reference sequence). After removal of 4 bases from V and 4 bases from J, the junction contained 9 bases not matched to a gene. This CDR3 has 17 residues. Here the CDR3 DNA reads TGTGCCAGTAGTACTACTCACCGGGACAGGGGGTACAATGAGCAGTTCTTC. Its translation is CASSTTHRDRGYNEQFF.

This clone was detected only once. This chain connects TRBV6-6 to TRBJ2-1, with 12 bases matching TRBD1. There are 15 residues in the CDR3. V lost 4 bases to trimming and J lost 6 bases; unmatched junction nucleotides: 4. Germline loops: CDR1 MNHNY, CDR2 SVGAGI (reference sequence). In DNA, the CDR3 is TGTGCCAGCAGTTTGGGACAGGGGGCTAGCAATGAGCAGTTCTTC. Translating it yields CASSLGQGASNEQFF.

The V gene is TRBV28, the J gene TRBJ1-2; 8 bases map to TRBD1. Germline-derived CDR1 and CDR2 are MDHEN and SYDVKM. J lost 4 bases, V lost 6 bases, and 10 bases had no gene match. CDR3 size: 15 residues. Here the CDR3 reads CASRAQGAYSYGYTF. The CDR3 DNA is TGTGCCAGCAGGGCTCAGGGGGCGTATAGCTATGGCTACACCTTC.

The chain carries TRBV2 and TRBJ2-7; TRBD2 matches 7 bases. In germline, CDR1 is SNHLY, CDR2 FYNNEI. This CDR3 spans 14 amino acids. The ends lost 6 bases at V and 3 bases at J; junction bases unmatched: 8. The CDR3 nucleotides are TGTGCCAGCAGCCAGCGGGACGGGAGCTACGAGCAGTACTTC. Protein: CASSQRDGSYEQYF.

The J gene is TRBJ1-5, the V gene TRBV28, with D hard to call. Germline-derived CDR1 and CDR2 are MDHEN and SYDVKM. The V end lost 2 bases, the J end lost 3 bases, and 8 bases lay between the germline ends. The CDR3 runs to 14 residues. CDR3 nucleotides: TGTGCCAGCAGTTTAGCGGGGAACAATCAGCCCCAGCATTTT. This encodes CASSLAGNNQPQHF.